The 11 T cell receptor beta chains in this list originate from one sample, sequenced in a study of cytomegalovirus exposure and HLA in healthy donors. PCR employed 60 Vbeta and 13 Jbeta primers. Here immunoSEQ multiplex PCR was the method, and the copy in TCRdb shows in-frame clones only, minus some. This sample has about 190,000 clones; under 80% occur once, and the top ten carry over 4%. The sequencing input was PBMCs. The receptors derive from a man in his thirties or forties in good health and CMV-seropositive.

The V call is TRBV19, the J call TRBJ2-3; the D is unclear. The CDR3 covers 14 residues. Germline assignment: CDR1 LNHDA and CDR2 SQIVND (reference sequence). Trimming cost V 1 base and J 2 bases, with 7 bases left between them. The CDR3 nucleotides read TGTGCCAGTAGTATAGTAGTCGACACAGATACGCAGTATTTT. Its translation: CASSIVVDTDTQYF.

The chain has TRBV7-6 and TRBJ1-2; D may be TRBD1 (6 bases). The germline gives CDR1 SGHVS, CDR2 FNYEAQ. With 1 base removed from V and 8 bases from J, the gap between germline ends came to 14 bases. CDR3 length: 14 residues. The CDR3 sequence: CASSLERSGAGYTF. For the CDR3, the DNA is TGTGCCAGCAGCTTAGAACGGTCAGGGGCAGGCTACACCTTC.

The CDR3 DNA follows: TGTGCCAGCAGTTTAGCAGGCAGCGAGCAGTACTTC. Encoded protein: CASSLAGSEQYF. The rearrangement joins TRBV27 to TRBJ2-7; the D is unclear. Trimming took off 2 bases at V and 6 bases at J, with 8 bases between the two ends. The CDR3 loop spans 12 amino acids. Germline CDR1 and CDR2: MNHEY and SMNVEV (reference sequence).

The rearrangement links TRBV5-1 to TRBJ1-4; D unresolved. The V end lost 0 bases, the J end lost 8 bases, and 11 bases lay between the germline ends. CDR1 SGHRS and CDR2 YFSETQ come from the germline V gene. The CDR3 runs to 14 residues. The CDR3, as DNA: TGCGCCAGCAGCTTGGAAGGGAGCCACGAAAAACTGTTTTTT. It encodes CASSLEGSHEKLFF.

The chain carries TRBV6-5 and TRBJ2-3; 10 nucleotides agree with TRBD1. The V gene end was trimmed by 2 bases and the J gene end by 0 bases; junction bases not matched to a gene: 2. This CDR3 contains 16 residues. Germline CDR1 MNHEY, CDR2 SVGAGI. The CDR3 here is CASSYGTGDSTDTQYF. The CDR3 nucleotides are TGTGCCAGCAGTTACGGGACAGGGGACAGCACAGATACGCAGTATTTT.

The chain employs TRBV5-4 and TRBJ2-7, with D tentatively TRBD1 (6 bases). There are 15 residues in the CDR3. V gave up 2 bases and J gave up 0 bases, with 12 bases separating them. Germline lookup yields CDR1 SGHNT and CDR2 YYREEE (reference sequence). CDR3 region: CASSFGQLISYEQYF. DNA of the CDR3: TGTGCCAGCAGCTTCGGACAGCTCATCTCCTACGAGCAGTACTTC.

This CDR3 is CASSNTYEQYF. The CDR3, as DNA: TGTGCCAGCAGTAACACCTACGAGCAGTACTTC. The chain links TRBV7-6 to TRBJ2-7; the D is unclear. The CDR3 totals 11 residues. Germline loops: CDR1 SGHVS, CDR2 FNYEAQ. The ends were cut back, 6 bases at V and 2 bases at J, with 5 bases in the middle.

This clone was found a few times. V and J are TRBV7-8 and TRBJ1-2; a possible D gene is TRBD1 (5 bases). This CDR3 has 16 amino acids. Germline V gene sequence: CDR1 SGHVS, CDR2 FQNEAQ. Trimming cost V 2 bases and J 10 bases, with 23 bases left between them. Written as DNA, the CDR3 is TGTGCCAGCAGCTTATCCCTATCAACCAGGGTTGATGCCTACACCTTC. It translates to CASSLSLSTRVDAYTF.

V and J are TRBV5-1 and TRBJ2-3, with 9 bases lining up with TRBD2. CDR3 length: 14 amino acids. V lost 9 bases and J lost 5; bases outside the gene matches: 10. Germline lookup yields CDR1 SGHRS and CDR2 YFSETQ. DNA for the CDR3: TGCGCCACAAGGGCGGGGGGGGACGGAGATACGCAGTATTTT. It specifies CATRAGGDGDTQYF.

The chain combines TRBV4-3 with TRBJ2-5; the match to TRBD2 covers 9 bases. Per the germline V gene, CDR1 is LGHNA and CDR2 is YSLEER. Germline trimming cut 1 base from V and 4 bases from J; bases unmatched to any gene: 4. The CDR3 loop spans 15 amino acids. CDR3 DNA sequence: TGCGCCAGCAGCCAAGGACTAGCGGTGCTAGAGACCCAGTACTTC. Protein: CASSQGLAVLETQYF.

The J gene is TRBJ1-5, the V gene TRBV4-1, with 9 bases matching TRBD1. CDR3 length: 15 amino acids. After removal of 4 bases from V and 2 bases from J, the junction contained 3 bases not matched to a gene. The germline V gene has CDR1 MGHRA and CDR2 YSYEKL. For the CDR3, the DNA is TGCGCCAGCAGCCGGACAGGGGAACGCAATCAGCCCCAGCATTTT. This codes for CASSRTGERNQPQHF.